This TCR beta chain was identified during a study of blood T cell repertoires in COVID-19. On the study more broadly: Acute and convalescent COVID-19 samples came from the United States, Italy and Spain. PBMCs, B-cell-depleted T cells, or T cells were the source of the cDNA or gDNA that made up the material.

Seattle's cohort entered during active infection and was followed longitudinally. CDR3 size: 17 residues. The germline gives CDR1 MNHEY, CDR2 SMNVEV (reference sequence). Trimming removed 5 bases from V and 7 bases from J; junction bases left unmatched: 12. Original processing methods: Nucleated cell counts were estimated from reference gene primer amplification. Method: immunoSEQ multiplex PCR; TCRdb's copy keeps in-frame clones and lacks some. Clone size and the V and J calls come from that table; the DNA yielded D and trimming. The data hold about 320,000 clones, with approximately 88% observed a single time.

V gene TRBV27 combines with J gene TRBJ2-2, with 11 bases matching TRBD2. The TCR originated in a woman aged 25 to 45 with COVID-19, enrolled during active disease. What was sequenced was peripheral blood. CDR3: CASSRWASGGSGGELFF. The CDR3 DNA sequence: TGTGCCAGCAGTCGGTGGGCTAGCGGGGGGTCGGGCGGGGAGCTGTTTTTT.